One T cell receptor (beta chain) is described in this entry. This clonotype occurred a few times. The antigen it recognizes is unknown. Nothing much larger sits one base from this clone, and base qualities are not available. Receptor libraries were prepared by PCR. Sequencing relied on an Illumina HiSeq 2500. Molecular barcoding was employed in the preparation of TCR libraries, with unique molecular identifiers being used to normalize TCRbeta repertoire quantification. In-frame beta chains were kept once TCRdb had trimmed the public reads at Q25 with fastp and called clones with MiXCR. CDR3 protein sequences are deduplicated, and each keeps its most common genes and DNA. A total of over 400,000 distinct CDR3 sequences appear in this sample, around 13% of them only once. Less than 6.5% of the sample rests with the top ten. This specimen comes from a study of T-cell reconstitution after alpha-beta-depleted transplantation in children (dated by TCRdb to 2015 to 2016). Study-level background: The study quantitatively tracked T-cell immune reconstitution after TCRalphabeta/CD19-depleted allogeneic hematopoietic cell transplantation in children using TCR repertoire profiling.

V is reduced by 4 bases and J by 2 bases, leaving a spacing of 14 bases between them. The germline V gene (reference sequence) yields GTSNPN for CDR1 and SVGIG for CDR2. Taken from cysteine to phenylalanine, the CDR3 has 14 residues. The DNA shown is the 42-base CDR3, in frame from base 1. The sequence links TRBV30 to TRBJ2-5; no confident D gene assignment can be made. This receptor was obtained from a human donor who donated a stem cell graft to a child with combined immunodeficiency. Sequencing was performed on PBMCs from the stem cell graft donor, taken from the stem cell graft. DNA sequence: TGTGCCTGGATCCCCGGGCCTAATCAAGAGACCCAGTACTTC. Translated, it reads CAWIPGPNQETQYF.